Listed below are T cell receptor beta chains from one sample, sequenced in a study of CD8+CD57+ T cells in acquired aplastic anemia. TCRdb reanalysed the reads using MiXCR and keeps one entry per CDR3 protein. The repertoire has 200,000 or so distinct CDR3 sequences, 64% of them found once; the top ten carry around 42%. The specimen was sorted CD4+, CD8+, or CD8+CD57+ T cells (not recorded which) from PBMCs. Every receptor here comes from a human donor with severe aplastic anemia or a healthy control (not recorded which). Both conserved end residues are part of each CDR3. The order of the fields is CDR3 length, D gene, clone size, V gene, J gene, CDR3 protein, CDR3 DNA. A D gene is named only where the DNA matches it firmly. Only part of the rows carry a size: once, few, many, or a class if the clone is expanded.

14	-	-	TRBV10-3	TRBJ1-2	CAISDTATSYGYTF	TGTGCCATCAGCGACACGGCAACCTCCTATGGCTACACCTTC
13	TRBD1	-	TRBV25-1	TRBJ1-1	CASARQGYTEAFF	TGTGCCAGCGCAAGACAGGGATACACTGAAGCTTTCTTT
14	-	many	TRBV24-1	TRBJ2-3	CATSDSGLGDTQYF	TGTGCCACCAGTGACTCGGGACTCGGGGATACGCAGTATTTT
16	-	-	TRBV12-5	TRBJ1-5	CASGLVLGDRNQPQHF	TGTGCTAGTGGTTTGGTACTTGGGGACCGCAATCAGCCCCAGCATTTT
16	TRBD1	few	TRBV10-3	TRBJ2-1	CAISEAPAQGQREQFF	TGTGCCATCAGTGAGGCCCCAGCACAGGGGCAACGTGAGCAGTTCTTC
12	TRBD1	-	TRBV2	TRBJ2-1	CASRTGGDEQFF	TGTGCCAGTCGGACAGGGGGCGATGAGCAGTTCTTC
17	-	-	TRBV3-2	TRBJ2-6	CASSYPQDRAGANVLTF	TGTGCCAGCAGTTACCCTCAGGACAGGGCCGGGGCCAACGTCCTGACTTTC
18	-	-	TRBV12-3/TRBV12-4	TRBJ2-2	CASSLGPRGPHSTGELFF	TGTGCCAGCAGTTTAGGCCCCAGGGGCCCCCATAGTACCGGGGAGCTGTTTTTT
15	TRBD1	few	TRBV7-9	TRBJ2-7	CASSSPGTDSYEQYF	TGTGCCAGCAGCTCCCCCGGGACAGATTCTTACGAGCAGTACTTC
12	-	-	TRBV29-1	TRBJ1-3	CSAGYSGNTIYF	TGCAGCGCTGGATACTCTGGAAACACCATATATTTT
13	TRBD1	few	TRBV19	TRBJ1-4	CASRDRGYEKLFF	TGTGCCAGCCGGGACAGGGGTTATGAAAAACTGTTTTTT
15	-	-	TRBV9	TRBJ2-1	CASSPEGGTYNEQFF	TGTGCCAGCAGTCCCGAAGGGGGTACCTACAATGAGCAGTTCTTC
15	TRBD2	few	TRBV7-2	TRBJ2-2	CASSLVSGGGGELFF	TGTGCCAGCAGCTTGGTTTCGGGAGGTGGCGGGGAGCTGTTTTTT
14	-	-	TRBV20-1	TRBJ1-4	CSAEASRGGEKLFF	TGCAGTGCTGAGGCCTCCCGCGGGGGCGAAAAACTGTTTTTT
17	TRBD1	once	TRBV24-1	TRBJ1-2	CATSDHSLGGKDYGYTF	TGTGCCACCAGTGACCACTCTTTAGGGGGCAAGGACTATGGCTACACCTTC
13	-	-	TRBV7-2	TRBJ2-3	CASSHSTADTQYF	TGTGCCAGCAGCCACTCGACAGCGGATACGCAGTATTTT
12	-	once	TRBV6-1	TRBJ2-7	CASRGSWAEQYF	TGTGCCAGCAGAGGATCTTGGGCGGAGCAGTACTTC
17	TRBD2	-	TRBV7-2	TRBJ2-2	CASSSDSGGDLNGELFF	TGTGCCAGCAGCTCAGATAGCGGGGGGGATCTGAACGGGGAGCTGTTTTTT
14	-	-	TRBV6-4	TRBJ2-1	CASSDSEGSDEQFF	TGTGCCAGCAGTGACTCCGAGGGTTCGGATGAGCAGTTCTTC
14	-	many	TRBV4-1	TRBJ2-7	CASSQEDVSYEQYF	TGCGCCAGCAGCCAAGAAGACGTCTCCTACGAGCAGTACTTC
14	-	-	TRBV20-1	TRBJ1-1	CSARSLKMNTEAFF	TGCAGTGCTAGAAGTCTGAAAATGAACACTGAAGCTTTCTTT
17	TRBD2	few	TRBV12-3/TRBV12-4	TRBJ2-3	CASSLQYTSGTTDTQYF	TGTGCCAGCAGTCTCCAGTATACTAGCGGGACCACAGATACGCAGTATTTT
15	TRBD1	-	TRBV5-8	TRBJ1-4	CASRDRGVTNEKLFF	TGTGCCAGCCGGGACAGGGGGGTAACTAATGAAAAACTGTTTTTT
15	-	many	TRBV3-1	TRBJ1-5	CASSQDKEVDQPQHF	TGTGCCAGCAGCCAAGATAAGGAAGTAGATCAGCCCCAGCATTTT
13	-	-	TRBV24-1	TRBJ1-4	CATSGGGNEELFF	TGTGCCACCAGTGGGGGGGGGAATGAAGAACTGTTTTTT
13	-	-	TRBV20-1	TRBJ1-1	CSATFDRYTEAFF	TGCAGTGCTACCTTCGACCGGTACACTGAAGCTTTCTTT
12	TRBD1	many	TRBV20-1	TRBJ1-2	CSAGQANYGYTF	TGCAGTGCTGGACAGGCTAACTATGGCTACACCTTC
11	-	-	TRBV5-8	TRBJ1-2	CASRDFYGYTF	TGTGCCAGCAGGGACTTTTATGGCTACACCTTC
17	TRBD2	-	TRBV15	TRBJ2-3	CATSKARLAGDTDTQYF	TGTGCCACCAGCAAGGCCCGACTAGCGGGGGACACAGATACGCAGTATTTT
16	TRBD2	-	TRBV7-2	TRBJ2-1	CASSVEGLAAYNEQFF	TGTGCCAGCAGCGTAGAGGGACTAGCGGCTTACAATGAGCAGTTCTTC
12	-	-	TRBV7-3	TRBJ1-2	CASSFRNYGYTF	TGTGCCAGCAGCTTCAGGAACTATGGCTACACCTTC
16	TRBD2	-	TRBV4-2	TRBJ2-7	CASSHGGLAGDGEQYF	TGTGCCAGCAGCCACGGGGGACTAGCGGGGGACGGCGAGCAGTACTTC
13	-	-	TRBV5-1	TRBJ2-7	CASSLVNCYEQYF	TGCGCCAGCAGCTTGGTTAATTGCTACGAGCAGTACTTC
14	-	-	TRBV10-3	TRBJ2-1	CAITGTGPYNEQFF	TGTGCCATCACAGGTACAGGGCCATACAATGAGCAGTTCTTC
15	-	-	TRBV9	TRBJ2-7	CASSDGRDSTYEQYF	TGTGCCAGCAGCGATGGGAGGGACAGTACCTACGAGCAGTACTTC
16	-	-	TRBV19	TRBJ1-2	CASSSRRQDLSYGYTF	TGTGCCAGTAGTAGTCGGCGACAGGACCTTAGCTATGGCTACACCTTC
15	TRBD1	few	TRBV7-9	TRBJ2-1	CASSLGQGSYNEQFF	TGTGCCAGCAGCTTAGGACAGGGCTCCTACAATGAGCAGTTCTTC
12	-	many	TRBV4-1	TRBJ1-5	CANGTPSRPQHF	TGCGCCAACGGGACACCAAGTCGACCCCAGCATTTT
13	-	-	TRBV20-1	TRBJ2-4	CSARAPQENIQYF	TGCAGTGCTAGAGCGCCACAGGAAAACATTCAGTACTTC
13	-	-	TRBV7-2	TRBJ2-1	CASSSWGTDEQFF	TGTGCCAGCAGCTCCTGGGGGACGGATGAGCAGTTCTTC
13	-	-	TRBV15	TRBJ2-5	CATSRNIGEAQYF	TGTGCCACCAGCAGAAACATCGGGGAGGCCCAGTACTTC
13	-	-	TRBV14	TRBJ2-7	CASSQTRGSEQYF	TGTGCCAGCAGCCAGACTAGGGGTTCCGAGCAGTACTTC
13	TRBD2	many	TRBV19	TRBJ2-3	CASAAGGADTQYF	TGTGCCAGTGCTGCGGGGGGCGCAGATACGCAGTATTTT
15	TRBD1	-	TRBV24-1	TRBJ2-2	CATSDLRGPTGELFF	TGTGCCACCAGTGATTTGAGGGGGCCAACCGGGGAGCTGTTTTTT
16	TRBD1	-	TRBV2	TRBJ2-7	CASSEASGTGLLEQYF	TGTGCCAGCAGTGAAGCCTCCGGGACAGGGCTCCTCGAGCAGTACTTC